The present T cell receptor (beta chain) was sequenced within a study of T cells in Graves' hyperthyroidism and ophthalmopathy. V was clipped by 3 bases and J by 4 bases; unmatched bases: 8. Germline-derived CDR1 and CDR2 are KGHSH and LQKENI. There are 15 residues in the CDR3. What was amplified from RNA transcripts were TCR beta CDR3 regions. RT-PCR in the first round (using the HTBI primer set) targeted the TCR CDR3. TCRdb re-called the multiplex PCR reads with MiXCR, one entry per CDR3 protein. The sample shows about 640,000 distinct CDR3 sequences, around 20% of them seen only once. This clonotype originated in a man in his thirties or forties with Graves' ophthalmopathy. V and J are TRBV18 and TRBJ2-5, with 7 positions matching TRBD1. Sequencing used blood. The CDR3 DNA follows: TGTGCCAGCTCACCTGGACAGGCGATTCGAGAGACCCAGTACTTC. Translating it yields CASSPGQAIRETQYF.